The 9 T cell receptor beta chains listed next were all sequenced from one sample in a study of OX40 agonist ivuxolimab in advanced cancers. The table came from immunoSEQ multiplex PCR; TCRdb's copy has only in-frame clones and leaves some out. Among roughly 98,000 clones listed, about 86% were seen once. The material was CD4+ or CD8+ T cells sorted from blood, obtained in a trial of the OX40 agonist ivuxolimab. The origin of the receptors is an adult with an advanced solid tumor such as melanoma, head and neck, liver or kidney cancer.

V usage is TRBV9 and J usage is TRBJ2-3; 8 positions match TRBD1. In germline, CDR1 is SGDLS, CDR2 YYNGEE. V shed 9 bases, J shed 4 bases, and the junction held 22 bases outside the gene matches. This CDR3 region has 18 residues. The CDR3 reads CATTFPVNRGTGADTQYF. The CDR3 DNA is TGTGCCACCACCTTCCCTGTGAACAGGGGGACGGGGGCAGATACGCAGTATTTT.

V usage is TRBV28 and J usage is TRBJ2-5; unclear D gene. Trimming pared 3 bases from V and 7 bases from J, leaving 12 bases between. Germline lookup yields CDR1 MDHEN and CDR2 SYDVKM. This CDR3 region has 13 residues. The CDR3: CASSFKAPGTQYF. DNA of the CDR3: TGTGCCAGCAGTTTCAAGGCGCCCGGGACCCAGTACTTC.

As regards this clone: Relative to the germline gene, one junction end is altered; a read error may explain this. In nucleotides, the CDR3 is TGTGCCAGCTCCGATGGGACAGGCCTAGTCTTT. It codes for CASSDGTGLVF. The chain has TRBV18 and TRBJ1-6, with TRBD1 identical over 8 bases. Germline lookup yields CDR1 KGHSH and CDR2 LQKENI. This CDR3 is built from 11 residues. Supplemented by reference TRBV18 and TRBJ1-6, the full variable domain reads NAGVMQNPRHLVRRRGQEARLRCSPMKGHSHVYWYRQLPEEGLKFMVYLQKENIIDESGMPKERFSAEFPKEGPSILRIQQVVRGDSAAYFCASSDGTGLVFGNGTRLTVT.

V usage is TRBV29-1 and J usage is TRBJ2-3, with no clear D. The germline V and J ends were trimmed by 6 bases and 2 bases, with 6 bases remaining between them. Germline CDR1 SQVTM, CDR2 ANQGSEA. The CDR3 spans 11 residues. The CDR3 region has the DNA TGCAGCGTCCGTACCACAGATACGCAGTATTTT. It specifies CSVRTTDTQYF.

This chain joins TRBV7-9 and TRBJ2-5; a weak D match, TRBD1 (6 bases). Germline V CDR1 and CDR2: SEHNR, FQNEAQ (reference sequence). Trimming left V 1 base short and J 2 bases short, with 8 bases between. The CDR3 runs 14 residues. The chain's CDR3 is CASSLGTAQETQYF. The CDR3 nucleotides are TGTGCCAGCAGCTTAGGGACAGCACAAGAGACCCAGTACTTC.

The chain recombines TRBV18 with TRBJ2-7; TRBD1 is a possible D gene (6 bases). Trimming left V 6 bases short and J 2 bases short, with 11 bases between. The CDR3 loop spans 13 amino acids. Germline V lookup: CDR1 KGHSH, CDR2 LQKENI. CDR3 coding DNA: TGTGCCAGCTCGTCCGACAGGACCTACGAGCAGTACTTC. Protein: CASSSDRTYEQYF.

This sequence joins TRBV11-3 and TRBJ2-2; 8 positions agree with TRBD1. J was trimmed by 6 bases and V by 5 bases; bases with no gene match: 8. Per germline, CDR1 SGHNT and CDR2 YENEEA. The CDR3 consists of 15 residues. CDR3 DNA: TGTGCCAGCAGCCCAGGGGGCGCCGGGGCCGGGGAGCTGTTTTTT. Translated: CASSPGGAGAGELFF.

This clone was seen only once. V usage is TRBV9 and J usage is TRBJ2-3; 7 positions match TRBD1. The CDR3 covers 13 residues. Germline-derived CDR1 and CDR2 are SGDLS and YYNGEE. V shed 4 bases and J 5 bases; nucleotides not matched to a gene: 4. The DNA for the CDR3 is TGTGCCAGCAGCCCGGACAGGCAAGATACGCAGTATTTT. It specifies CASSPDRQDTQYF.

V usage is TRBV6-5 and J usage is TRBJ2-7; D gene ambiguous. Germline V gene lookup returns CDR1 MNHEY and CDR2 SVGAGI. Trimming pared 5 bases from V and 3 bases from J, leaving 14 bases between. CDR3 size: 14 residues. The CDR3 DNA reads TGTGCCAGCAGTCGAGCTAGTTCAGGCTACGAGCAGTACTTC. Translated: CASSRASSGYEQYF.